The present entry profiles one T cell receptor (beta chain) with its context. As yet, its antigen is unknown. Compared with germline, one end of the junction differs, possibly owing to a read error. The sample originates from a study of tumor and adjacent non-tumor tissue in lung cancer. Findings of the study overall: Tumor repertoires had a smaller top 100 clone share than normal lung. Patients with more diverse tumor TCRs had worse survival.

TCRbeta libraries were built with three rounds of nested PCR, modified from ARM-PCR. TCRdb reanalysed the multiplex PCR reads using MiXCR and keeps one entry per CDR3 protein. Of 220,000 or so distinct CDR3 sequences listed, 70% to 75% were seen once; the top ten hold approximately 25%. No cell sorting was done before RNA was extracted from the tissue. The receptor's source is a man in his fifties or sixties with non-small cell lung cancer. The sample was lung tumor tissue.

The DNA of the CDR3 is TGTGTCAGCAGTCCCCAAGGAGGGGCGGAAGGCTACACCTTC. Residues: CVSSPQGGAEGYTF. This rearrangement joins TRBV6-1 to TRBJ1-2, with TRBD1 as a possible D gene (5 bases). The V gene's germline CDR1 is MNHNS and CDR2 SASEGT. The CDR3 runs to 14 residues.